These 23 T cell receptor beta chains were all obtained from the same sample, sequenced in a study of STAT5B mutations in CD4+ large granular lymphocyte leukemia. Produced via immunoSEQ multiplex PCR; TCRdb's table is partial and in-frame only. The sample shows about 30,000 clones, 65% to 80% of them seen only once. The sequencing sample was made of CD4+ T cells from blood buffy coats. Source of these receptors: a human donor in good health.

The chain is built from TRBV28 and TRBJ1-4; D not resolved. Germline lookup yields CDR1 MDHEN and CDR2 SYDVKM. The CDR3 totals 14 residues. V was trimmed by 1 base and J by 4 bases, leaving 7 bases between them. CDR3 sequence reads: CASSLSALNEKLFF. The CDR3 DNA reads TGTGCCAGCAGTTTATCGGCCCTTAATGAAAAACTGTTTTTT.

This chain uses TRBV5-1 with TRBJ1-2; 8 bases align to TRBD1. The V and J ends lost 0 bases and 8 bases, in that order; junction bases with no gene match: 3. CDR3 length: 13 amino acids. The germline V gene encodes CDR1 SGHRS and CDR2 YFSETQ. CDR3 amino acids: CASSLAGGRGYTF. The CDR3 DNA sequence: TGCGCCAGCAGCTTGGCAGGGGGCCGGGGCTACACCTTC.

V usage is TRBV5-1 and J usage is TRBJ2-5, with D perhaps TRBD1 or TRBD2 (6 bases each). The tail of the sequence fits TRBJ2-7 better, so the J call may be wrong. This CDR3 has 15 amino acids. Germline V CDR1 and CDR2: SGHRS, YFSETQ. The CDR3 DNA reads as TGCGCCAGCAGCCCGCGGACGGGGGCCACCTACGAGCAGTACTTC. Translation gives CASSPRTGATYEQYF.

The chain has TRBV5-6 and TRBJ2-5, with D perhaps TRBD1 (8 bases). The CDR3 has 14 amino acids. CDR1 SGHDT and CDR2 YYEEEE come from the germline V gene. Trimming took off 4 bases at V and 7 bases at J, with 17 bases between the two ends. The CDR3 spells CASSDKDREGTQYF. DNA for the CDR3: TGTGCCAGCAGCGACAAGGACAGGGAGGGGACCCAGTACTTC.

The CDR3 DNA sequence: TGCGCCAGCAGCCCCGGGACAGTCAATTCACCCCTCCACTTT. This translates into CASSPGTVNSPLHF. V is TRBV5-1 and J is TRBJ1-6; 7 nucleotides agree with TRBD1. V trimming: 4 bases; J trimming: 7 bases; junction bases outside the gene matches: 5. The CDR3 runs to 14 residues. Germline-derived CDR1 and CDR2 are SGHRS and YFSETQ.

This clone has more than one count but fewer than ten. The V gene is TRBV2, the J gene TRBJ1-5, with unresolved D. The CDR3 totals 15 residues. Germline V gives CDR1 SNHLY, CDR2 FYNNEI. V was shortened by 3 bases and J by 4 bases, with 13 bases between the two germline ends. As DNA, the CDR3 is TGTGCCAGCAGTGACGGGCTGACAAGAAATCAGCCCCAGCATTTT. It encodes CASSDGLTRNQPQHF.

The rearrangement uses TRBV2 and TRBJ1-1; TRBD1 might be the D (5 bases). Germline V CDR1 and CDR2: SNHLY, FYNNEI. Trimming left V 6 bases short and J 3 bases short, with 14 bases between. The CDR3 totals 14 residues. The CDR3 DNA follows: TGTGCCAGCAGGGCAGGGCTGACGGACACTGAAGCTTTCTTT. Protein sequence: CASRAGLTDTEAFF.

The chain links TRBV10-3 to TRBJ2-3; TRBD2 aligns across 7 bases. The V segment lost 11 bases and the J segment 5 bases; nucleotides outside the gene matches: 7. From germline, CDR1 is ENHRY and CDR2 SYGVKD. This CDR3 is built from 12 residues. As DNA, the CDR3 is TGTGCCTCGGGAGGTGTAGGAGATACGCAGTATTTT. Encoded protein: CASGGVGDTQYF.

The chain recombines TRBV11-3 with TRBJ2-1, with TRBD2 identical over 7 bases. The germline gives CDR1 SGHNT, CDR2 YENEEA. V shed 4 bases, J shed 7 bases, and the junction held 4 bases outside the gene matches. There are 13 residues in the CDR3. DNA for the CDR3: TGTGCCAGCAGCTCCCAAGCGGGAAATGAGCAGTTCTTC. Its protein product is CASSSQAGNEQFF. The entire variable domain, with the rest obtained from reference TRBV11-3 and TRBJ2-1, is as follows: EAGVVQSPRYKIIEKKQPVAFWCNPISGHNTLYWYLQNLGQGPELLIRYENEEAVDDSQLPKDRFSAERLKGVDSTLKIQPAELGDSAVYLCASSSQAGNEQFFGPGTRLTVL.

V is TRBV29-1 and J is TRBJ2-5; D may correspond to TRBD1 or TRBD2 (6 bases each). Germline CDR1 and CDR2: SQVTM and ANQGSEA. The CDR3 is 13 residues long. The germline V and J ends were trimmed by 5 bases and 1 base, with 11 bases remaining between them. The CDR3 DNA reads TGCAGCGTTATAGCGGACAGCCAAGAGACCCAGTACTTC. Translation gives CSVIADSQETQYF.

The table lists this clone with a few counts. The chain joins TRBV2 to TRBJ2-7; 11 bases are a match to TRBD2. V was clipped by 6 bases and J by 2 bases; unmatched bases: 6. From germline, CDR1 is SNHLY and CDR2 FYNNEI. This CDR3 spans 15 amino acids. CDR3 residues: CASSQLAGETYEQYF. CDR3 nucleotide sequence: TGTGCCAGCAGCCAACTAGCGGGAGAAACCTACGAGCAGTACTTC.

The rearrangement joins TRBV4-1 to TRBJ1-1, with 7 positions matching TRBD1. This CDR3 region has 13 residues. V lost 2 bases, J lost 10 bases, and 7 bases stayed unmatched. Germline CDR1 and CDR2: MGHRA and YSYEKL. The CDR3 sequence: CASSQLDRAAAFF. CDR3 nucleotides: TGCGCCAGCAGCCAACTTGACAGGGCTGCAGCTTTCTTT.

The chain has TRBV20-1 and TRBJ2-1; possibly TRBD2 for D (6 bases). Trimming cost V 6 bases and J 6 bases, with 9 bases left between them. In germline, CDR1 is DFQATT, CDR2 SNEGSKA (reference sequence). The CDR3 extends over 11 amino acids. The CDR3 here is CSATTSNEQFF. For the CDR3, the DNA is TGCAGTGCCACGACTAGCAATGAGCAGTTCTTC.

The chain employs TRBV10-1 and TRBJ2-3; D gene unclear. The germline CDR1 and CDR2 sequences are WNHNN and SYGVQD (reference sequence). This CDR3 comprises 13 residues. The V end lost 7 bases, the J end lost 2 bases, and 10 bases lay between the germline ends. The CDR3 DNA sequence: TGCGCCAGCACTCTAGACAACACAGATACGCAGTATTTT. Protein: CASTLDNTDTQYF.

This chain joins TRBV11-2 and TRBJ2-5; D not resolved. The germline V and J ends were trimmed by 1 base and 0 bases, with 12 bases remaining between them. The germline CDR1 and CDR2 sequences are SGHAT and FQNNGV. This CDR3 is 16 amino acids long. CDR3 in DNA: TGTGCCAGCAGCTTAGGTAGGGTCGGGTACCAAGAGACCCAGTACTTC. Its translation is CASSLGRVGYQETQYF.

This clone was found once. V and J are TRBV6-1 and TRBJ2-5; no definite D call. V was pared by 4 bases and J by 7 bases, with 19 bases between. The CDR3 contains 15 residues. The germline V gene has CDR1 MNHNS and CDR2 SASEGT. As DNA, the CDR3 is TGTGCCAGCAGTGCGGCGACCAAAGATTGGGGGACCCAGTACTTC. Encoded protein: CASSAATKDWGTQYF.

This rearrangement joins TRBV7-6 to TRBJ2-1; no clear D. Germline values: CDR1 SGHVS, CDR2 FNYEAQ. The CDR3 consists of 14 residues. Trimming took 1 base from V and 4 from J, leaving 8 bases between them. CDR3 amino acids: CASSLDPEYNEQFF. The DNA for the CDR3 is TGTGCCAGCAGCTTAGATCCGGAGTACAATGAGCAGTTCTTC.

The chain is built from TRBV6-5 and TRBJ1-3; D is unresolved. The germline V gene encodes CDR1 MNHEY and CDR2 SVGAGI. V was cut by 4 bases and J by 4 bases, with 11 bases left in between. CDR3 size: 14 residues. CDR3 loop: CASSFQSGGNTIYF. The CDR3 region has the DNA TGTGCCAGCAGTTTTCAGTCAGGCGGAAACACCATATATTTT.

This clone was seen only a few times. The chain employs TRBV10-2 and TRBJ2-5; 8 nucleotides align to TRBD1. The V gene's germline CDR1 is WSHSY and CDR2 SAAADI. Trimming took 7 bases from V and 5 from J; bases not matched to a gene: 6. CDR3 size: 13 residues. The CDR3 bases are TGCGCCAGCACTTGGACAGGGACCGAGACCCAGTACTTC. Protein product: CASTWTGTETQYF.

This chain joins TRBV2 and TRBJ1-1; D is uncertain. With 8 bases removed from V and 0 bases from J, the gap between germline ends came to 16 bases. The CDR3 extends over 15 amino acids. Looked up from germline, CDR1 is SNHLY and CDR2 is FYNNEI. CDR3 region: CASRTPPVMNTEAFF. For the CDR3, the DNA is TGTGCCAGCCGGACTCCTCCCGTCATGAACACTGAAGCTTTCTTT.

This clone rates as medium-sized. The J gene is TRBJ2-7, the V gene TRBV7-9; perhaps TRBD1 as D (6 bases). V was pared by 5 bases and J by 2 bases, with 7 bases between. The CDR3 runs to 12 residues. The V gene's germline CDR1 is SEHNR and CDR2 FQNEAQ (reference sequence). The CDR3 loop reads CASSPGAYEQYF. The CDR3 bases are TGTGCCAGCAGCCCAGGGGCCTACGAGCAGTACTTC.

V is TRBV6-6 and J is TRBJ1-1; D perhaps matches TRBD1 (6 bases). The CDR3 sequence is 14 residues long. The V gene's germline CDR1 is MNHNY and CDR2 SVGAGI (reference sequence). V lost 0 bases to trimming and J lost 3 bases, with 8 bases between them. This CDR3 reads CASSYSDRHTEAFF. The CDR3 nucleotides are TGTGCCAGCAGTTACTCCGACAGGCACACTGAAGCTTTCTTT.

The DNA of the CDR3 is TGCGCCAGCAGTCGAGCCGGGACAGGTTTCAATGAGCAGTTCTTC. Translated, it gives CASSRAGTGFNEQFF. The rearrangement uses TRBV5-1 and TRBJ2-1, with TRBD1 identical over 8 bases. The V gene end was trimmed by 5 bases and the J gene end by 6 bases; junction bases not matched to a gene: 10. The CDR3 totals 15 residues. Germline CDR1 SGHRS, CDR2 YFSETQ.